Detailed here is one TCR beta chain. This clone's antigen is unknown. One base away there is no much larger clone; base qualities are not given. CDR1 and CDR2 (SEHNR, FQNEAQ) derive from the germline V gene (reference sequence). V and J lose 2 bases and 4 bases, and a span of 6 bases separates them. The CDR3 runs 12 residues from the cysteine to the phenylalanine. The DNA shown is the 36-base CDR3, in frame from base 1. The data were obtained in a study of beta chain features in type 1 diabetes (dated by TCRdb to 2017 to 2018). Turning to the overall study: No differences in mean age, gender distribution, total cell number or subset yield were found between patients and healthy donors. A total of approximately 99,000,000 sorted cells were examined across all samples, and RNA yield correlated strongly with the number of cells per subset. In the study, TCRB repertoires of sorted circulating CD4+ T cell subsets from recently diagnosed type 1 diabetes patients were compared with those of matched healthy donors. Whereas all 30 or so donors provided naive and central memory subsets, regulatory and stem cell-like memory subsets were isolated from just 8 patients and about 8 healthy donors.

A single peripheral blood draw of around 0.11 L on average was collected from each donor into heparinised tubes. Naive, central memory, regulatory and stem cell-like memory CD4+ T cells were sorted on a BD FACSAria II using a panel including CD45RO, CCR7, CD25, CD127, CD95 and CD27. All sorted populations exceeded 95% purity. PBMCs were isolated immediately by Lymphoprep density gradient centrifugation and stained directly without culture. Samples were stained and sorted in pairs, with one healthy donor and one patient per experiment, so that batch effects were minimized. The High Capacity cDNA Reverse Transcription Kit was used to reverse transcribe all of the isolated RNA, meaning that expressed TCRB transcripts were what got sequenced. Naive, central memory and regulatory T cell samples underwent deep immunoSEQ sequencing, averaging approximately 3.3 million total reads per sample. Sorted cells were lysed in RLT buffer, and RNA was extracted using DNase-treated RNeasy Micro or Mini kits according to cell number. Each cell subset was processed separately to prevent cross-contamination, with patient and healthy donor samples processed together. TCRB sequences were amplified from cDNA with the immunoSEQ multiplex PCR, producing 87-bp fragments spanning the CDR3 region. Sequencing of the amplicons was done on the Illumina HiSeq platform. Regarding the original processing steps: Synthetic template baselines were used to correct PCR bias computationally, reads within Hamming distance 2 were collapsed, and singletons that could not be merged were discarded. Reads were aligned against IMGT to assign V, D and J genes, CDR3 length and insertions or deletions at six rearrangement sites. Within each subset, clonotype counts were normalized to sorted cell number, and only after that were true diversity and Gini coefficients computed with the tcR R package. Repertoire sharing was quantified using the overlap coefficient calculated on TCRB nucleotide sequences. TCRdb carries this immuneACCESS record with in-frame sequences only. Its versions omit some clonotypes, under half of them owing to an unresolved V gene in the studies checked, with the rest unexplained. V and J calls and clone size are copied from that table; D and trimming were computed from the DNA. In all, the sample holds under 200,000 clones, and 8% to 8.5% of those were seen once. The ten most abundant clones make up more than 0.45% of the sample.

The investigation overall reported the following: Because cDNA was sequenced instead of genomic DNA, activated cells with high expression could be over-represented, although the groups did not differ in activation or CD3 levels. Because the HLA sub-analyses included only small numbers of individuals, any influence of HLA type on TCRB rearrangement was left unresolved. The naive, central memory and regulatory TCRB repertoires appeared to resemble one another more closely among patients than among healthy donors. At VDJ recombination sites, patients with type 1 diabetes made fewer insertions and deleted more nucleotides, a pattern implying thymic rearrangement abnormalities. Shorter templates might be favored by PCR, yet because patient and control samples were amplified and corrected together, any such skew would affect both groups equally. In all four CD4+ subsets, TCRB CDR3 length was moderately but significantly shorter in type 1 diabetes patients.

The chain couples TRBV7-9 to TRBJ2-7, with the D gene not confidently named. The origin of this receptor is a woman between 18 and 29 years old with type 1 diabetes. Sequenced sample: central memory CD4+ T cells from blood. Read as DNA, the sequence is TGTGCCAGCAGCTTAATGGCATACGAGCAGTACTTC. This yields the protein CASSLMAYEQYF.